This TCR beta chain appears in the sequencing data of a study of blood T cell repertoires in COVID-19. TCRdb's copy holds only in-frame clones and misses some; the assay was immunoSEQ multiplex PCR. Found here are over 110,000 clones, roughly 82% of them singletons; the top ten hold roughly 10%. CDR3 length: 14 amino acids. The germline V gene encodes CDR1 LGHNA and CDR2 YSLEER. V lost 4 bases to trimming and J lost 4 bases; unmatched junction nucleotides: 1. On this clone itself: Other DNA sequences of this sample code for an identical CDR3.

The sequenced material came from peripheral blood. This receptor was obtained from a man in his sixties with active or convalescent COVID-19. This chain links TRBV4-3 with TRBJ1-5, with 10 bases aligning to TRBD1. In DNA form, the CDR3 reads TGCGCCAGCAGCCCGGGACAGGGGAATCAGCCCCAGCATTTT. Amino acids: CASSPGQGNQPQHF.